This T cell receptor beta chain was profiled in a study of OX40 agonist ivuxolimab in advanced cancers. Turning to the study itself: Patients received the agonistic anti-OX40 (CD134) antibody ivuxolimab. Patients undergoing dose escalation presented with hepatocellular carcinoma, melanoma, renal cell or head and neck cancer. Study-level points and caveats: Dose levels from 0.1 to 3.0 mg/kg saw CD4+ and CD8+ blood T cells expand clonally by week 6. Some patients who did not respond also had low normalized T-cell clonal expansion.

Deletions cut 1 base from V and 0 bases from J, with 7 bases between. CDR3 size: 15 residues. The germline V gene has CDR1 KGHSH and CDR2 LQKENI. About this clone: Its antigen remains unidentified.

Assay: immunoSEQ multiplex PCR; the TCRdb copy retains only in-frame clones and omits some. Among approximately 60,000 clones listed, about four fifths were seen once. This clonotype was sampled from an adult with an advanced solid tumor such as melanoma, head and neck, liver or kidney cancer. Specimen: CD4+ or CD8+ T cells sorted from blood, collected in a trial of the OX40 agonist ivuxolimab. The chain recombines TRBV18 with TRBJ2-1; D tentatively fits TRBD1 or TRBD2 (5 bases each). The CDR3, as DNA: TGTGCCAGCTCACCACAGGGGAGCTCCTACAATGAGCAGTTCTTC. Translation: CASSPQGSSYNEQFF.